The present T cell receptor (beta chain) was sequenced within a study of T cells after yellow fever vaccination (dated by TCRdb to between 2018 and 2020). About the full investigation: Libraries from fractions with low cell numbers were prepared with the SMART-Seq v4 Ultra Low Input RNA kit. To follow T-cell clones before and after both primary and booster YFV17D yellow fever vaccination, bulk TCR alpha and beta repertoires underwent longitudinal sequencing. Two healthy male donors, one aged 18 to 29 and one aged 30 to 40 years, made up the cohort. Bulk PBMC replicates and cell subsets were isolated from blood drawn at multiple timepoints before and after both primary and secondary immunization. Results and caveats for the whole study, not just this receptor: After the booster, most clones that had expanded after primary vaccination were detected again (nearly 97% of CD4 and about 88% of CD8), suggesting broad maintenance of memory. Only a couple of donors were included in the study, so the extent to which the findings can be generalized is limited. A small share of clonotypes occurred in both CD4 and CD8 compartments, likely arising from convergent recombination. FACS-sorted repertoires could contain abundant contaminating clonotypes from the bulk population, so computational filtering was required. Compared with the primary T-cell response, the secondary T-cell response was faster but weaker, reaching its peak on day 5 rather than on day 15.

Synthesis of TCR cDNA relied on 5'RACE template switching, a step that introduced a universal primer site along with unique molecular identifiers. Priming for cDNA synthesis came from both the TCR alpha and TCR beta constant segments. Libraries were amplified in two PCR steps, with sample barcodes and sequencing adapters added in the second step. Sequencing of libraries was performed on Illumina HiSeq 2500 (2x100 bp) or NovaSeq (2x150 bp). Under the source paper's analysis protocol: Demultiplexing of reads and collapsing into UMI consensus sequences were performed with MIGEC, and V(D)J alignment was carried out with MiXCR. Vaccine-responding clonotypes were defined with edgeR using replicate PBMC samples, requiring FDR below 0.01 and a log2 fold change above 5 up to day 15. CD4 or CD8 identity was assigned to each bulk clonotype according to whether the clonotype was present at higher abundance in the sequenced CD4 repertoire or the sequenced CD8 repertoire. TCRdb applied fastp at Q25 and MiXCR to the public reads, then kept only in-frame beta chains. Here each entry gathers all rows of one CDR3 protein and keeps the most common genes and DNA. TCRdb, not the authors, supplied the V and J calls. Across this sample there are roughly 340,000 distinct CDR3 sequences, with 7.5% to 9% seen only once. The ten largest clones represent approximately 19% of the sample.

This clonotype was counted many times. Its antigen specificity is not known. No base quality information exists; no much larger clone differs at one position. CDR1 LGHDT and CDR2 YNNKEL are derived from the germline V gene (reference sequence). Cut back by 1 base and 2 bases, the V and J ends lie 15 bases apart. From its cysteine to its phenylalanine, the CDR3 spans 17 amino acids. The entry retains the CDR3 DNA only, 51 bases that are in frame from base 1. The treatment or condition tag for this specimen amounts to: live attenuated yellow fever vaccine strain. At every blood-draw timepoint, two biological replicates of bulk PBMCs were collected. PBMCs were isolated from peripheral blood using a standard Ficoll-Paque protocol. TriZol was used to extract RNA from bulk PBMCs, CD4 and CD8 fractions, and dextramer-positive and dextramer-negative fractions.

This chain is built from TRBV3-1 and TRBJ2-1, and the D gene may be TRBD2, 6 bases matching. This TCR came from a man younger than 35 who received the YFV17D yellow fever vaccine. Sequencing used PBMCs, obtained on the day of the first yellow fever vaccination. The CDR3 amino acid sequence is: CASSQGAGTLPYNEQFF. The nucleotides read TGTGCCAGCAGCCAAGGGGCGGGGACCCTCCCCTACAATGAGCAGTTCTTC.